The clone carrying this T cell receptor (beta chain) was observed many times. These data are taken from a study of early T cells in non-severe SARS-CoV-2 infection. MiXCR, run by TCRdb on the 5' RACE reads, gives a single entry per CDR3 protein. The sample consists of tens of thousands of distinct CDR3 sequences, 2.9% of them appearing once. The CDR3 runs 14 residues. The germline CDR1 and CDR2 sequences are SQVTM and ANQGSEA. Trimming left V 6 bases short and J 5 bases short, with 17 bases between. The rearrangement uses TRBV29-1 and TRBJ2-1, with D possibly matching TRBD2 (6 bases). The material sequenced was whole blood. The TCR sequence derives from an adult who was a healthcare worker with PCR-confirmed SARS-CoV-2 infection or an uninfected control (not recorded which). DNA of the CDR3: TGCAGCGTCCCTGCCGGGACTTTCAACAATGAGCAGTTCTTC. Residues: CSVPAGTFNNEQFF.